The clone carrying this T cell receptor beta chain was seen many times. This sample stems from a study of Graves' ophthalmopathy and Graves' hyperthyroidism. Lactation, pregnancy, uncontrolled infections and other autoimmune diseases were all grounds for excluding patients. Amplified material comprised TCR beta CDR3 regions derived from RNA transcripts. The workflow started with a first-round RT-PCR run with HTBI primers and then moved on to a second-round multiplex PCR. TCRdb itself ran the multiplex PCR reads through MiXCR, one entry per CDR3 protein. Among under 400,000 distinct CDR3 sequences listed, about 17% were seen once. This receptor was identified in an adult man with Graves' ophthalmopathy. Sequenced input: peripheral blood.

The CDR3 is CASSLWLAGRGYEQYF. CDR3 sequence (DNA): TGTGCCAGCAGCTTATGGTTAGCGGGTAGAGGTTACGAGCAGTACTTC. The V and J genes are TRBV13 and TRBJ2-7; 7 nucleotides agree with TRBD2. Per the germline V gene, CDR1 is PRHDT and CDR2 is FYEKMQ (reference sequence). This CDR3 is 16 amino acids long. V lost 2 bases and J lost 4; bases outside the gene matches: 11.